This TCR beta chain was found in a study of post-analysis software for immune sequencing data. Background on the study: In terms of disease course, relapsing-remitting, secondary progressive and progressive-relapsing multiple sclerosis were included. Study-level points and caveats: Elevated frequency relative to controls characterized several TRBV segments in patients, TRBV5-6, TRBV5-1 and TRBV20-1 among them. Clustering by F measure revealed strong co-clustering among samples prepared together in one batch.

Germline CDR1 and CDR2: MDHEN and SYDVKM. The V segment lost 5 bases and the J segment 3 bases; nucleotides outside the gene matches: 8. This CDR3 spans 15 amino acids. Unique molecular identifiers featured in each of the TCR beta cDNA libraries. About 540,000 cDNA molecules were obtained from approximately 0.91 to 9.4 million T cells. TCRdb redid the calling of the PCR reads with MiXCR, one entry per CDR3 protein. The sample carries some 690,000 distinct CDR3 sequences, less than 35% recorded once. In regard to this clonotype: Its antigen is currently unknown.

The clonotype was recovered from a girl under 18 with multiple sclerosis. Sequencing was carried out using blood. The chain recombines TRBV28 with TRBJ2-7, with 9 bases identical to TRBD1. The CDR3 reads CASSRTGDILYEQYF. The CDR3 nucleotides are TGTGCCAGCAGTCGGACAGGGGATATCCTCTACGAGCAGTACTTC.